Here is one T cell receptor beta chain with its context. The antigen it recognizes is unknown. The sample holds no much larger clone one base away, and base qualities are not on file. Sequences SGHRS (CDR1) and YFSETQ (CDR2) are obtained from the germline V gene. The CDR3, from cysteine to phenylalanine, totals 14 residues. The DNA shown is the 42-base CDR3, in frame from base 1. V loses 4 bases at its end and J loses 4 bases; junction bases beyond the gene matches: 7. Library prep was done by the immunoSEQ multiplex PCR assay. The multiplex PCR relied on a mix of 60 forward primers for TCR Vbeta segments and 13 reverse primers for TCR Jbeta segments. A multiplex PCR assay on genomic DNA amplified the CDR3 region of rearranged TCR beta genes. On the Illumina HiSeq System, the amplified TCR beta libraries were sequenced as 87-base-pair reads. As for the original processing: A later analysis tallied around 82 million unique TCR beta chains across the approximately 670 repertoires, and approximately 9.9 million of those chains were shared by two or more donors. Raw reads were error-corrected and collapsed into unique sequences by a nearest-neighbor algorithm in which closely related sequences were merged to remove PCR and sequencing errors. V, D and J gene segments were assigned by aligning CDR3 sequences to IMGT reference sequences. For a sequence to be retained, a match of at least six nucleotides was required to both a V gene segment and a J gene segment. A rearrangement was called productive if the CDR3 had no stop codons and remained in frame with V and J, and every other rearrangement was called non-productive. Following IMGT convention, CDR3 was defined as the stretch from the second conserved V-encoded cysteine to the conserved J-encoded phenylalanine. In an earlier analysis of approximately 590 of the donors, sequences lacking an unambiguous match to a single V gene segment were excluded. In an earlier analysis of roughly 600 of the donors, a V segment was called functional when productive rearrangements were above 56.7%, and segregating when the standard deviation between donors exceeded 5%. A statistical classification framework was developed to diagnose cytomegalovirus status using the catalog of TCR beta chain sequences. V and J gene assignment, in a later analysis, came from comparing TCR nucleotide sequences with IMGT/GENE-DB human TR gene sequences. A later analysis assigned CDR3 sequences and most-parsimonious VDJ recombination scenarios with the TCRdist pipeline. In a later analysis, every TCR beta chain was defined by the combination of its CDR3 amino acid sequence and its V-gene family, and reads without a unique V-gene family were dropped. As a way to deal with suspected cross-contamination and a sequencing artifact, a later analysis dropped roughly 620 nucleotide sequences that were highly shared and had low generation probability. In a later analysis, a clonal expansion index was calculated for each public chain from normalized within-repertoire ranks of inferred template counts. In a later analysis, generation probabilities were computed with a VDJ recombination model fitted to out-of-frame rearrangements, and the resulting probabilities were checked against IGoR. In a later analysis, hypergeometric tests were used to score TCR-TCR, TCR-HLA and TCR-CMV co-occurrence, with a repertoire-size bias correction applied to TCR pairs. False discovery rates were estimated in a later analysis by permuting HLA or CMV assignments 20 times. In a later analysis, co-occurring TCRs were grouped using DBSCAN, with TCRdist sequence similarity added in when clustering inside HLA-allele-positive subsets. Co-occurrence clustering excluded repertoires with fewer than 30,000 or more than 120,000 public chains, plus five with anomalous nucleotide sharing. In its TCRdb copy, this immuneACCESS table keeps in-frame sequences only and misses some clones. Where compared with another copy, unresolved V genes explain less than half of these, and the others have no known cause. V, J and clone size were drawn from that table, and D and trimming were deduced from the DNA. The sample contains 100,000 to 150,000 clones, roughly 80% of them found a single time. Of the sample, 1.3% to 1.5% falls within the top ten clones.

The cohort consisted of 600 or so healthy bone marrow donors. At the time of sampling, all cohort members were nominally healthy, though unrecorded immune exposures were likely present. The donor tested CMV seronegative and was one of the 352 seronegative cohort members. A peripheral blood sample was provided by each donor, and peripheral blood mononuclear cells were used for TCR beta sequencing. Genomic DNA was extracted from the blood cell samples with the Qiagen DNeasy Blood Extraction Kit. The entry originates in a study of cytomegalovirus exposure and HLA in healthy donors (dated by TCRdb to 2016 to 2017). For the study in its entirety: According to an earlier analysis of around 600 of the donors, 200 million or so T cells yielded over 100 million unique TCR beta sequences and 276 Gb of sequence data. All discovery cohort repertoires had been generated using a single sequencing platform. A later analysis re-examined previously published TCR beta repertoires from about 700 donors and added high-resolution HLA genotyping to investigate patterns of TCR occurrence. The genetic ancestry cluster associated with self-reported Caucasian donors included roughly 84% of the 300 to 400 genotyped donors. An earlier analysis of 500 to 750 of the donors applied high-throughput TCR beta sequencing to assess whether each TCR beta V gene segment acted as functional or pseudogenic. A later genetic analysis used genome-wide SNP genotypes for about 60% of the roughly 700 donors, treating that subset as a discovery cohort. An early release that covered fewer than 750 HLA-typed donors contained approximately 300 gigabases of sequencing data and approximately 85 million unique TCR sequences. HLA typing covered class I and class II loci at four-digit resolution. Because of strong linkage in the cohort, 4 to 6 DR-DQ haplotypes were treated as single units for association and clustering. Among some 400 genotyped donors of the cohort, an average of about 220,000 unique TCR beta nucleotide sequences was sequenced per donor, of which about 19% were non-productive. The study aimed to test whether cataloging public T cell receptors could reveal signatures of past pathogen exposure. Typing coverage varied by locus: roughly 629-640 donors for A, B, C, DRB1 and DQB1; more than 500 for DQA1; over 600 for DPA1; under 490 for DPB1. Alongside the repertoire data, information on donor age, sex, ethnicity and CMV serostatus was compiled. The later analysis used no new phenotypic data to find candidate immune exposures, relying instead on TCR beta sequences and their occurrence across donors. The study combined high-throughput TCR immunosequencing, statistical association of individual TCRs with disease status, and machine learning to predict cytomegalovirus infection status. The T cell repertoires of 700 or so subjects were profiled by immunosequencing and related to cytomegalovirus serostatus. In addition to the first cohort of 666 subjects, a separate validation cohort of over 90 different subjects was used.

Summary of the overall study and its limitations: Because HLA typing was unavailable for some donors at each locus, only the typed subset was used in association tests. Strong co-occurrence of HLA alleles, especially DR and DQ, made assigning TCR associations to individual alleles difficult. Specific HLA alleles were associated with over 15,000 TCR beta sequences at a false discovery rate of 0.05 in a later analysis. Compared with equally common non-associated chains, HLA-associated TCR beta chains in a later analysis were more clonally expanded and had lower generation probabilities. The study gave a list of some 150 TCR beta chains associated with cytomegalovirus. A further reported finding was that TCR beta sequences accurately predicted the HLA-A and HLA-B alleles for most subjects in the first cohort. According to a later analysis, parvovirus B19, influenza, CMV and Epstein-Barr virus appeared linked to several top co-occurrence clusters. A group of highly shared sequence variants was considered likely to be a technical artifact of the sequencing pipeline. Linkage disequilibrium might explain the correlated functional status among segregating V segments, but an unknown experimental factor could not be excluded. This cohort had only TCR beta chains sequenced, and the lack of alpha or paired-chain data limited which features could be detected. A later genetic analysis reported fewer N-insertions in productive TCRs among donors in an Asian-associated ancestry cluster than the roughly 650-donor mean. Presence/absence analyses assumed roughly uniform sequencing depth across donors, an assumption that may not hold. CMV serostatus was the only immune exposure information available for the cohort. A few of the identified cytomegalovirus-associated TCR beta chains were confirmed in vitro to be specific for cytomegalovirus antigens. Over 15 rarely observed V segments, including chromosome 9 orphons, were excluded from the earlier analysis of approximately 600 of the donors because counts were too low. In a later analysis, most CMV-associated TCR beta chains were found to appear HLA-restricted, with HLA associations seemingly driven largely by CMV exposure. The classifier was reported to diagnose cytomegalovirus status with high specificity and sensitivity in both the original and validation cohorts. V-gene and J-gene trimming of TCR beta chains was associated with a missense DCLRE1C variant in a later genetic analysis, and the association was replicated in an independent cohort. According to the authors, the approach could potentially be generalized to other disease states and immunological phenotypes. Most TCR sequences were seen in very few donors, while some public TCRs were found in many individuals. Broadly in line with IMGT annotations, most TCR beta V segments showed up in productive rearrangements about 87% or about 30% of the time in an earlier analysis of approximately 640 of the donors. The 87-base-pair reads could not distinguish some IMGT-functional V segments, including TRBV6-2 and TRBV6-3, so those segments were excluded. According to a later analysis, TCR association rates differed among HLA loci, with DRB1 alleles showing the most associated TCRs and HLA-C alleles showing the fewest.

The chain is assembled from TRBV5-1 and TRBJ2-7; 8 junctional bases match TRBD2. This sequence was found in a female donor in good health and CMV-seronegative. Sequences were obtained from PBMCs. The sequenced DNA: TGCGCCAGCAGCCCTACTAGCGGAGCTTACGAGCAGTACTTC. This yields the protein CASSPTSGAYEQYF.